The 26 T cell receptor beta chains reported below all come from one sample, sequenced in a study of shared clonotypes between healthy human individuals. Sequencing was performed with immunoSEQ multiplex PCR; in TCRdb, only in-frame clones are kept and a portion is missing. The sample lists hundreds of thousands of clones; roughly 72% were seen once. The sequenced sample consisted of memory CD4+ T cells sorted from blood. Subset denoted: CD45RA-negative fraction. The receptors were sampled from a woman in her twenties or thirties in good health.

The V and J genes are TRBV7-8 and TRBJ2-2, with 10 bases fitting TRBD1. The trim removed 3 bases at V and 3 bases at J, leaving 7 bases unmatched. CDR1 is SGHVS, CDR2 FQNEAQ, per germline. The CDR3 is 17 residues long. DNA for the CDR3: TGTGCCAGCAGCTTCGGGGGGACAGGGGTAGACACCGGGGAGCTGTTTTTT. It is translated as CASSFGGTGVDTGELFF.

This clone was seen a few times. Other DNA sequences in this specimen translate into the identical CDR3. The chain couples TRBV14 to TRBJ2-3, with 9 bases that match TRBD2. V lost 0 bases to trimming and J lost 3 bases; unmatched junction nucleotides: 1. The germline V gene has CDR1 SGHDN and CDR2 FVKESK. The CDR3 covers 15 residues. CDR3 bases: TGTGCCAGCAGCCAAGATCTAGCGGGAACAGATACGCAGTATTTT. Its translation is CASSQDLAGTDTQYF.

The V gene is TRBV28, the J gene TRBJ2-7, with a weak D call TRBD2 (6 bases). The germline V gene has CDR1 MDHEN and CDR2 SYDVKM. The CDR3 sequence is 15 residues long. V was clipped by 8 bases and J by 6 bases, with 23 bases between them. The CDR3 region has the DNA TGTGCCAGCCGTGCTAGCGCGAGCCAGGCTGCCGAGCAGTACTTC. Translated: CASRASASQAAEQYF.

The chain employs TRBV11-2 and TRBJ2-1; no clear D gene. The CDR3 is made up of 15 amino acids. Looked up from germline, CDR1 is SGHAT and CDR2 is FQNNGV. V was cut by 5 bases and J by 2 bases, with 13 bases left in between. DNA of the CDR3: TGTGCCAGCAGCCCGCTAGTAGTCGCCTACAATGAGCAGTTCTTC. Translating it yields CASSPLVVAYNEQFF.

The gene calls are TRBV19 and TRBJ1-4; 9 bases align to TRBD1. This CDR3 spans 14 amino acids. The trim removed 5 bases at V and 12 bases at J, leaving 10 bases unmatched. The germline gives CDR1 LNHDA, CDR2 SQIVND (reference sequence). This CDR3 reads CASSAPGTGLQLFF. The DNA for the CDR3 is TGTGCCAGTAGTGCACCCGGGACAGGGCTACAACTGTTTTTT.

The gene calls are TRBV10-2 and TRBJ1-4; TRBD1 is a possible D gene (5 bases). V was pared by 4 bases and J by 8 bases, with 8 bases between. The V gene's germline CDR1 is WSHSY and CDR2 SAAADI. The length of the CDR3 is 12 residues. The CDR3 here is CASSGQSEKLFF. In DNA, the CDR3 is TGCGCCAGCAGTGGACAGTCGGAAAAACTGTTTTTT.

V is TRBV5-1 and J is TRBJ2-7; 7 bases agree with TRBD2. The CDR3 has 13 amino acids. V gave up 4 bases and J gave up 3 bases; unmatched junction bases: 4. Germline lookup yields CDR1 SGHRS and CDR2 YFSETQ. The CDR3 nucleotides are TGCGCCAGCAGCATGGGACTAAGCTACGAGCAGTACTTC. Translated, it gives CASSMGLSYEQYF.

CDR3 sequence: CASSPLALEQYF. In nucleotides, the CDR3 is TGTGCCAGCAGCCCTCTAGCGTTGGAGCAGTACTTC. The chain carries TRBV7-9 and TRBJ2-7; tentatively, D is TRBD2 (6 bases). CDR1 is SEHNR, CDR2 FQNEAQ, per germline (reference sequence). The CDR3 runs 12 residues. V was shortened by 5 bases and J by 7 bases, with 12 bases between the two germline ends. The full variable domain, its missing parts supplied by reference TRBV7-9 and TRBJ2-7, is DTGVSQNPRHKITKRGQNVTFRCDPISEHNRLYWYRQTLGQGPEFLTYFQNEAQLEKSRLLSDRFSAERPKGSFSTLEIQRTEQGDSAMYLCASSPLALEQYFGPGTRLTVT.

The rearrangement joins TRBV27 to TRBJ2-6, with TRBD1 matching over 7 bases. The junction had 6 bases not matched to a gene; V was cut back by 0 bases and J by 7 bases. This CDR3 spans 16 amino acids. CDR1 is MNHEY, CDR2 SMNVEV, per germline (reference sequence). CDR3 protein: CASSLSSRGRANVLTF. The CDR3 DNA sequence: TGTGCCAGCAGTTTATCAAGCAGGGGGAGAGCCAACGTCCTGACTTTC.

The chain uses TRBV7-2 and TRBJ2-4, with D unclear. The germline gives CDR1 SGHTA, CDR2 FQGNSA. This CDR3 spans 13 amino acids. The V end was cut by 8 bases, the J end by 7 bases, with 15 bases between. The CDR3 DNA is TGTGCCAGCTCAACCCAGGCTGGGAACATTCAGTACTTC. Translating gives CASSTQAGNIQYF. Full variable domain (outside the CDR3, taken from reference TRBV7-2 and TRBJ2-4): GAGVSQSPSNKVTEKGKDVELRCDPISGHTALYWYRQSLGQGLEFLIYFQGNSAPDKSGLPSDRFSAERTGGSVSTLTIQRTQQEDSAVYLCASSTQAGNIQYFGAGTRLSVL.

The chain is built from TRBV10-3 and TRBJ2-7; D gene uncertain. The V end was cut by 6 bases, the J end by 1 base, with 7 bases between. Germline loops: CDR1 ENHRY, CDR2 SYGVKD. This CDR3 is 12 amino acids long. The DNA of the CDR3 is TGTGCCATCAGCCCTAAGTCCTACGAGCAGTACTTC. Translated: CAISPKSYEQYF.

This clone was detected only a few times. The gene calls are TRBV10-2 and TRBJ1-2, with a weak D call TRBD1 (6 bases). This CDR3 contains 15 residues. Germline V gene lookup returns CDR1 WSHSY and CDR2 SAAADI. V lost 10 bases and J lost 8, with 26 bases in between. Here the CDR3 DNA reads TGCGCCACCCAGGGGCTGGGGGGGACGATGGGAGGCTACACCTTC. Amino acid sequence: CATQGLGGTMGGYTF.

The chain recombines TRBV6-4 with TRBJ2-7; D remains ambiguous. The CDR3 contains 13 residues. Germline V gives CDR1 MRHNA, CDR2 SNTAGT. V gave up 6 bases and J gave up 3 bases, with 12 bases separating them. The CDR3 DNA follows: TGTGCCAGCAGACCCCTCTGCCTCTACGAGCAGTACTTC. Amino acids: CASRPLCLYEQYF.

V usage is TRBV2 and J usage is TRBJ2-7; the D call may be TRBD1 or TRBD2 (5 bases each). Per germline, CDR1 SNHLY and CDR2 FYNNEI. The CDR3 runs 14 residues. V shed 4 bases and J shed 0 bases, with 10 bases lying between them. The CDR3 bases are TGTGCCAGCAGTGTAGGGACGGTCTCCTACGAGCAGTACTTC. Its protein product is CASSVGTVSYEQYF.

There are a few counts of this clone. The DNA for the CDR3 is TGTGCCAGCTGGAGGGGGACAGGGTACTACGAGCAGTACTTC. Amino acid sequence: CASWRGTGYYEQYF. V gene TRBV2 combines with J gene TRBJ2-7; 9 nucleotides line up with TRBD1. The germline gives CDR1 SNHLY, CDR2 FYNNEI. After removal of 8 bases from V and 3 bases from J, the junction contained 8 bases not matched to a gene. The CDR3 sequence is 14 residues long.

The rearrangement uses TRBV5-3 and TRBJ1-5, with a tentative D call TRBD1 (6 bases). TRBV5-3 qualifies as an ORF whose function is uncertain. The CDR3 loop spans 10 amino acids. The CDR3 loop reads CAGAREPQHF. The CDR3 nucleotides read TGTGCGGGGGCTCGGGAGCCCCAGCATTTT.

The V and J genes are TRBV2 and TRBJ2-7; tentatively, D is TRBD2 (6 bases). This CDR3 spans 13 amino acids. The germline CDR1 and CDR2 sequences are SNHLY and FYNNEI. V gave up 7 bases and J gave up 5 bases, with 15 bases separating them. CDR3 nucleotides: TGTGCCAGCAACCGGGACTTAAAGAACGAGCAGTACTTC. Amino acids: CASNRDLKNEQYF.

This chain links TRBV29-1 with TRBJ1-4; D is unclear. CDR1 is SQVTM and CDR2 is ANQGSEA in the germline V gene. CDR3 length: 12 amino acids. Trimming took 4 bases from V and 2 from J, leaving 5 bases between them. The CDR3 spells CSVGVTNEKLFF. Here the CDR3 DNA reads TGCAGCGTTGGTGTGACTAATGAAAAACTGTTTTTT.

The chain combines TRBV5-5 with TRBJ2-2; D is uncertain. This CDR3 has 15 residues. Germline values: CDR1 SGHKS, CDR2 YYEKEE (reference sequence). V lost 3 bases and J 0 bases, leaving 9 bases between the germline ends. CDR3 bases: TGTGCCAGCAGCTCCCGGTCGACGAACACCGGGGAGCTGTTTTTT. Its protein product is CASSSRSTNTGELFF.

J is TRBJ2-7 and V is TRBV19; tentative D call: TRBD1 (6 bases). Per the germline V gene, CDR1 is LNHDA and CDR2 is SQIVND (reference sequence). V was pared by 4 bases and J by 4 bases, with 11 bases between. The CDR3 has 13 amino acids. The CDR3 DNA is TGTGCCAGTAGTACGGACAGTCGATACGAGCAGTACTTC. Encoded protein: CASSTDSRYEQYF. Drawing the rest from reference TRBV19 and TRBJ2-7, the complete variable domain is DGGITQSPKYLFRKEGQNVTLSCEQNLNHDAMYWYRQDPGQGLRLIYYSQIVNDFQKGDIAEGYSVSREKKESFPLTVTSAQKNPTAFYLCASSTDSRYEQYFGPGTRLTVT.

The V call is TRBV6-5, the J call TRBJ1-1, with D possibly matching TRBD1 (5 bases). The CDR3 extends over 15 amino acids. Germline V gives CDR1 MNHEY, CDR2 SVGAGI. V gave up 0 bases and J gave up 0 bases, with 8 bases separating them. CDR3 nucleotide sequence: TGTGCCAGCAGTTACTCGTTACAGGTGAACACTGAAGCTTTCTTT. Its protein is CASSYSLQVNTEAFF.

V and J are TRBV5-1 and TRBJ1-2; TRBD1 matches at 8 bases. The CDR3 is made up of 15 amino acids. J gave up 8 bases and V 0 bases, and 9 bases lay outside the gene matches. The V gene's germline CDR1 is SGHRS and CDR2 YFSETQ. The CDR3 region has the DNA TGCGCCAGCAGCTTGGAGCCGGGACAGGTCGACGGCTACACCTTC. The encoded protein is CASSLEPGQVDGYTF.

This chain links TRBV18 with TRBJ1-1; no firm D call. The CDR3 is 13 amino acids. The germline V and J ends were trimmed by 2 bases and 13 bases, with 17 bases remaining between them. From germline, CDR1 is KGHSH and CDR2 LQKENI. This CDR3 is CASSPDAGPVGFF. The CDR3 bases are TGTGCCAGCTCACCAGACGCTGGACCCGTTGGTTTCTTT.

A remark on this clone: The sample contains more than one DNA sequence encoding this CDR3. The chain links TRBV7-2 to TRBJ2-1; D ambiguous. Between the trimmed V and J ends, which lost 1 base and 2 bases, there was a span of 6 bases. The CDR3 has 14 residues. The V gene's germline CDR1 is SGHTA and CDR2 FQGNSA. This CDR3 reads CASSLGSTYNEQFF. The CDR3 nucleotides are TGTGCCAGCAGCTTAGGTAGTACCTACAATGAGCAGTTCTTC. Filled out from reference TRBV7-2 and TRBJ2-1, the complete variable domain reads GAGVSQSPSNKVTEKGKDVELRCDPISGHTALYWYRQSLGQGLEFLIYFQGNSAPDKSGLPSDRFSAERTGGSVSTLTIQRTQQEDSAVYLCASSLGSTYNEQFFGPGTRLTVL.

V usage is TRBV19 and J usage is TRBJ2-1, with TRBD2 matching over 9 bases. The CDR3 contains 15 residues. In germline, CDR1 is LNHDA, CDR2 SQIVND (reference sequence). V trimming: 5 bases; J trimming: 2 bases; junction bases outside the gene matches: 4. CDR3 protein: CASSDRLAAYNEQFF. The CDR3 bases are TGTGCCAGTAGTGATCGACTAGCGGCCTACAATGAGCAGTTCTTC.

V is TRBV10-2 and J is TRBJ2-7; D gene uncertain. CDR1 is WSHSY and CDR2 is SAAADI in the germline V gene. The CDR3 spans 13 residues. V was trimmed by 4 bases and J by 6 bases, leaving 13 bases between them. CDR3 coding DNA: TGCGCCAGCAGTGTACAAATTTGGGGCGAGCAGTACTTC. Amino acid sequence: CASSVQIWGEQYF.